This T cell receptor beta chain was sequenced in a study of blood T cell repertoires in COVID-19. Whole-study context: Samples of COVID-19 (acute and convalescent) were obtained from the United States, Italy and Spain. PBMCs, B-cell-depleted T cells, or T cells were the source of the cDNA or gDNA that made up the material.

Germline trimming cut 6 bases from V and 2 bases from J; bases unmatched to any gene: 10. The CDR3 has 17 amino acids. Germline V gene sequence: CDR1 MNHEY, CDR2 SVGEGT. Symptom resolution, clearance, or two negative PCRs marked the recovered donors of Cohort 3. Authors' data handling: For nucleated cells, counts were estimated from reference gene primer amplification. Sequencing was performed with immunoSEQ multiplex PCR; in TCRdb, only in-frame clones are kept and a portion is missing. D and trimming come from the DNA, and the V and J calls and clone size come from that table. The sample consists of approximately 300,000 clones, nearly 90% of them appearing once.

The origin of this receptor is a woman in her twenties or thirties who had recovered from COVID-19. Sequencing was performed on PBMCs or T cells enriched from blood (not recorded which). V gene TRBV6-2 or TRBV6-3 combines with J gene TRBJ2-3; TRBD2 aligns across 11 bases. CDR3 coding DNA: TGTGCCAGCAGCTTTAGGACTAGCGGGTTCTACACAGATACGCAGTATTTT. This gives the protein CASSFRTSGFYTDTQYF.